These 20 T cell receptor beta chains originate from one sample sequenced in a study of cytomegalovirus exposure and HLA in healthy donors. TCRdb keeps only in-frame clones here, not all; method: immunoSEQ multiplex PCR. The repertoire holds roughly 200,000 clones, with 86% as singletons. The material sequenced was PBMCs. Receptors originate from a man aged 25 to 40 in good health and CMV-seropositive.

In DNA, the CDR3 is TGTGCCAGCAGTGAAGACTTTCGTCGTGGAAACACCATATATTTT. Encoded protein: CASSEDFRRGNTIYF. The chain is built from TRBV6-1 and TRBJ1-3; D remains ambiguous. The CDR3 length is 15 residues. V dropped 1 base and J dropped 3 bases, with 10 bases sitting between them. CDR1 and CDR2 (germline): MNHNS, SASEGT.

V gene TRBV6-5 combines with J gene TRBJ2-7; TRBD1 aligns across 10 bases. Germline CDR1 and CDR2: MNHEY and SVGAGI. The CDR3 is 15 residues long. Trimming removed 0 bases from V and 6 bases from J; junction bases left unmatched: 5. The CDR3: CASSYSGTGEREQYF. CDR3 DNA: TGTGCCAGCAGTTACTCCGGGACAGGGGAACGCGAGCAGTACTTC.

The chain is built from TRBV28 and TRBJ1-5; D is uncertain. V lost 6 bases to trimming and J lost 2 bases, with 14 bases between them. From germline, CDR1 is MDHEN and CDR2 SYDVKM. The CDR3 spans 15 residues. The CDR3: CASSPEGGGNQPQHF. In DNA, the CDR3 is TGTGCCAGCAGCCCCGAGGGCGGCGGCAATCAGCCCCAGCATTTT.

This chain uses TRBV7-6 with TRBJ2-5, with D tentatively TRBD1 (5 bases). Germline V CDR1 and CDR2: SGHVS, FNYEAQ. V shed 5 bases and J shed 2 bases, with 15 bases lying between them. This CDR3 has 15 amino acids. The chain's CDR3 is CASSLVVGQQETQYF. The CDR3 region has the DNA TGTGCCAGCAGCCTCGTAGTCGGACAACAAGAGACCCAGTACTTC.

The rearrangement uses TRBV2 and TRBJ1-1; weak D call: TRBD1 (5 bases). V was cut by 7 bases and J by 3 bases, with 18 bases left in between. This CDR3 has 15 amino acids. Germline lookup yields CDR1 SNHLY and CDR2 FYNNEI. CDR3 in amino acids: CASTERIIGDTEAFF. The CDR3, as DNA: TGTGCCAGCACCGAGCGGATAATAGGGGACACTGAAGCTTTCTTT.

The rearrangement uses TRBV18 and TRBJ2-7; 8 bases align to TRBD1. This CDR3 contains 14 residues. V lost 4 bases and J lost 1; bases outside the gene matches: 3. Germline V lookup: CDR1 KGHSH, CDR2 LQKENI. The CDR3 sequence: CASSRTGLSYEQYF. DNA of the CDR3: TGTGCCAGCTCACGGACAGGGTTGTCCTACGAGCAGTACTTC.

The chain links TRBV30 to TRBJ1-2; D unclear. Germline CDR1 reads GTSNPN; CDR2 reads SVGIG (reference sequence). The V end was cut by 3 bases, the J end by 3 bases, with 8 bases between. The CDR3 extends over 12 amino acids. This chain's CDR3 is CAWRNGDYGYTF. CDR3 nucleotide sequence: TGTGCCTGGAGGAACGGGGACTATGGCTACACCTTC.

This chain links TRBV29-1 with TRBJ1-2; no definite D call. This CDR3 spans 13 amino acids. Per the germline V gene, CDR1 is SQVTM and CDR2 is ANQGSEA. Trimming cost V 7 bases and J 8 bases, with 20 bases left between them. Here the CDR3 DNA reads TGCAGCGCCTTGAGTGGGGTTAATCGCGGCTACACCTTC. Translating it yields CSALSGVNRGYTF. The variable domain in full, with the rest retrieved from reference TRBV29-1 and TRBJ1-2, is SAVISQKPSRDICQRGTSLTIQCQVDSQVTMMFWYRQQPGQSLTLIATANQGSEATYESGFVIDKFPISRPNLTFSTLTVSNMSPEDSSIYLCSALSGVNRGYTFGSGTRLTVV.

This clone was seen only a few times. The chain has TRBV19 and TRBJ1-5; D is unclear. Per the germline V gene, CDR1 is LNHDA and CDR2 is SQIVND (reference sequence). Trimming took off 6 bases at V and 0 bases at J, with 6 bases between the two ends. The CDR3 sequence is 13 residues long. The DNA for the CDR3 is TGTGCCAGTAGGGTCTCTAGCAATCAGCCCCAGCATTTT. Protein: CASRVSSNQPQHF. The entire variable domain, with the rest obtained from reference TRBV19 and TRBJ1-5, is as follows: DGGITQSPKYLFRKEGQNVTLSCEQNLNHDAMYWYRQDPGQGLRLIYYSQIVNDFQKGDIAEGYSVSREKKESFPLTVTSAQKNPTAFYLCASRVSSNQPQHFGDGTRLSIL.

V usage is TRBV18 and J usage is TRBJ2-5, with 10 positions matching TRBD1. The CDR3 length is 18 residues. The germline V gene has CDR1 KGHSH and CDR2 LQKENI. The V segment lost 5 bases and the J segment 4 bases; nucleotides outside the gene matches: 16. DNA for the CDR3: TGTGCCAGCTCATCTTACATCGCGGGGACAGGGGTTCGAGAGACCCAGTACTTC. Translating it yields CASSSYIAGTGVRETQYF.

CDR3 region: CASSQTGTSNYGYTF. The CDR3 DNA follows: TGCGCCAGCAGCCAGACTGGGACCTCTAACTATGGCTACACCTTC. The chain has TRBV4-1 and TRBJ1-2, with D maybe TRBD1 (5 bases). The CDR3 extends over 15 amino acids. Germline loops: CDR1 MGHRA, CDR2 YSYEKL. V lost 3 bases to trimming and J lost 0 bases, with 11 bases between them.

The CDR3 loop reads CASSLEWGNEKLFF. In nucleotides, the CDR3 is TGCGCCAGCAGCTTGGAGTGGGGGAATGAAAAACTGTTTTTT. The chain recombines TRBV5-1 with TRBJ1-4, with a weak D call TRBD1 (5 bases). Germline CDR1 reads SGHRS; CDR2 reads YFSETQ. The CDR3 spans 14 residues. V was clipped by 0 bases and J by 5 bases, with 8 bases between them.

J is TRBJ1-1 and V is TRBV7-9; the match to TRBD1 covers 7 bases. CDR1 and CDR2 (germline): SEHNR, FQNEAQ (reference sequence). J gave up 1 base and V 5 bases, and 7 bases lay outside the gene matches. CDR3 size: 15 residues. CDR3 region: CASSLTGTANTEAFF. The CDR3 nucleotides read TGTGCCAGCAGCCTAACCGGGACAGCGAACACTGAAGCTTTCTTT.

In this sample, this clone turned up once. This chain links TRBV11-2 with TRBJ2-7; 7 bases fit TRBD1. The germline V gene has CDR1 SGHAT and CDR2 FQNNGV. The CDR3 has 14 amino acids. Trimming cost V 3 bases and J 7 bases; bases outside gene matches: 9. CDR3 sequence (DNA): TGTGCCAGCAGCTTCGGACAGAGCAGGGGGGAGCAGTACTTC. Translating gives CASSFGQSRGEQYF.

The rearrangement joins TRBV9 to TRBJ2-7; possible D gene TRBD2, 6 bases. Germline values: CDR1 SGDLS, CDR2 YYNGEE. The CDR3 sequence is 13 residues long. V shed 0 bases and J shed 5 bases, with 9 bases lying between them. CDR3 in DNA: TGTGCCAGCAGCGTAGGGGGGAGGAACGAGCAGTACTTC. This codes for CASSVGGRNEQYF. Drawing the rest from reference TRBV9 and TRBJ2-7, the complete variable domain is DSGVTQTPKHLITATGQRVTLRCSPRSGDLSVYWYQQSLDQGLQFLIQYYNGEERAKGNILERFSAQQFPDLHSELNLSSLELGDSALYFCASSVGGRNEQYFGPGTRLTVT.

The rearrangement links TRBV5-1 to TRBJ1-2; 7 bases are shared with TRBD1. This CDR3 comprises 16 residues. The junction had 13 bases not matched to a gene; V was cut back by 4 bases and J by 4 bases. Germline V gene data show CDR1 as SGHRS and CDR2 as YFSETQ. This CDR3 reads CASSTDGQGGSYGYTF. The CDR3 DNA follows: TGCGCCAGCAGCACGGATGGGCAGGGGGGAAGCTATGGCTACACCTTC.

The table lists this clone with many counts. J is TRBJ1-5 and V is TRBV6-1; D gene uncertain. There are 14 residues in the CDR3. Deletions cut 2 bases from V and 4 bases from J, with 9 bases between. The germline V gene has CDR1 MNHNS and CDR2 SASEGT. The CDR3 DNA sequence: TGTGCCAGCAGTGAATATGTGGGGAATCAGCCCCAGCATTTT. Translation gives CASSEYVGNQPQHF.

The chain employs TRBV29-1 and TRBJ1-1; no reliable D call. The germline gives CDR1 SQVTM, CDR2 ANQGSEA. This CDR3 comprises 12 residues. Trimming took 4 bases from V and 1 from J, leaving 7 bases between them. The chain's CDR3 is CSVVYRNTEAFF. In nucleotides, the CDR3 is TGCAGCGTTGTGTACAGGAACACTGAAGCTTTCTTT.

The chain uses TRBV5-6 and TRBJ1-5; the D gene is possibly TRBD1 (6 bases). Trimming removed 0 bases from V and 7 bases from J, with 20 bases in between. This CDR3 region has 17 residues. Germline V gene lookup returns CDR1 SGHDT and CDR2 YYEEEE. CDR3 protein: CASSLAGSSGGRQPQHF. CDR3 DNA sequence: TGTGCCAGCAGCTTGGCAGGATCCTCGGGGGGCAGGCAGCCCCAGCATTTT.

This clone occurred a few times. This sequence joins TRBV15 and TRBJ1-2; D not certain. In germline, CDR1 is LNHNV, CDR2 YYDKDF (reference sequence). V was cut by 5 bases and J by 3 bases, with 10 bases left in between. The CDR3 extends over 13 amino acids. In nucleotides, the CDR3 is TGTGCCACCAGCGGGCCCACATACTATGGCTACACCTTC. Encoded protein: CATSGPTYYGYTF. The full variable domain, in which reference TRBV15 and TRBJ1-2 provide the parts outside the CDR3, is DAMVIQNPRYQVTQFGKPVTLSCSQTLNHNVMYWYQQKSSQAPKLLFHYYDKDFNNEADTPDNFQSRRPNTSFCFLDIRSPGLGDTAMYLCATSGPTYYGYTFGSGTRLTVV.